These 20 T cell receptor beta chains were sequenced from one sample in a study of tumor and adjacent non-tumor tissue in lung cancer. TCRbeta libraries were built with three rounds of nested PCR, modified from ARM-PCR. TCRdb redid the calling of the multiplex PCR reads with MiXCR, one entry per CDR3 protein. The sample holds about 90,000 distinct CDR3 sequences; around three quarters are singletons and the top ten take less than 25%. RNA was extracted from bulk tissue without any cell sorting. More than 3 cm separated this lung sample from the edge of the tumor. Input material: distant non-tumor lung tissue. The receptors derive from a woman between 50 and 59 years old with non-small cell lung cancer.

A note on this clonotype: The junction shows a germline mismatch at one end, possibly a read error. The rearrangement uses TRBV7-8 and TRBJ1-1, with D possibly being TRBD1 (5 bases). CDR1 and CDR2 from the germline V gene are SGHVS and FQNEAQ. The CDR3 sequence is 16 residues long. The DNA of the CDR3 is TGTGCCAGCAGCTTGGGCTCCCAGGGCAGAGACACTGAGGCTCTCTTT. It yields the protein CASSLGSQGRDTEALF. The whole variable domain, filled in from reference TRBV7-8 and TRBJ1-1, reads GAGVSQSPRYKVAKRGQDVALRCDPISGHVSLFWYQQALGQGPEFLTYFQNEAQLDKSGLPSDRFFAERPEGSVSTLKIQRTQQEDSAVYLCASSLGSQGRDTEALFGQGTRLTVV.

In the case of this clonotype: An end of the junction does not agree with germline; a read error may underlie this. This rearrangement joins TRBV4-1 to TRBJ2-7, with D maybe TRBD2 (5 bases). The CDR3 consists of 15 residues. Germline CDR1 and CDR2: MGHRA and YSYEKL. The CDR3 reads CAGSQEGSIPYEQYF. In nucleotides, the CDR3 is TGCGCCGGCAGCCAAGAGGGTAGCATTCCCTACGAGCAGTACTTC.

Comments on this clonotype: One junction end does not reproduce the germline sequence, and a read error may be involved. The CDR3 DNA reads as TGCGCCAGCAACCAAGTCTTGGACAGGATGAACACTGAAGCTTTCTTT. It translates to CASNQVLDRMNTEAFF. The chain is built from TRBV4-1 and TRBJ1-1; 7 bases align to TRBD1. Germline CDR1 and CDR2: MGHRA and YSYEKL. This CDR3 is 16 amino acids long.

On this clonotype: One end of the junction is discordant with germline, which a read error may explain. The CDR3 DNA follows: TGTGCCAGCAATCCCCCGCGGCCCGGAGCGGCAGATACACAGTATTTT. Its protein is CASNPPRPGAADTQYF. The V call is TRBV6-5, the J call TRBJ2-3; maybe TRBD2 (5 bases). Germline lookup yields CDR1 MNHEY and CDR2 SVGAGI. The CDR3 is 16 amino acids.

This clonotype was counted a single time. The CDR3 nucleotides are TGTGCCAGTGGCATGTACAGTGAAACAGATACGCAGTATTTT. It specifies CASGMYSETDTQYF. The J gene is TRBJ2-3, the V gene TRBV6-2 or TRBV6-3; D is uncertain. The CDR3 totals 14 residues. V was cut by 9 bases and J by 3 bases, with 16 bases left in between. Germline CDR1 MNHEY, CDR2 SVGEGT.

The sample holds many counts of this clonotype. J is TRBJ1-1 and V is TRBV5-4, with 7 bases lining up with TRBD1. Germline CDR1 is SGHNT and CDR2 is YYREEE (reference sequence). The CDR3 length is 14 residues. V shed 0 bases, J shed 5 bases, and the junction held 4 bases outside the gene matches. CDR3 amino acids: CASSLVRGRTEAFF. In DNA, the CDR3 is TGTGCCAGCAGCTTGGTAAGGGGGCGGACTGAAGCTTTCTTT.

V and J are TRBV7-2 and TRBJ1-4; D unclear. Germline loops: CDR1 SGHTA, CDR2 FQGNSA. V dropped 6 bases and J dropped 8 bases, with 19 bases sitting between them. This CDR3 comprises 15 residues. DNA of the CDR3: TGTGCCAGCAGTCCTGAGTGGGCAGTGCGAGAAAAACTGTTTTTT. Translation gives CASSPEWAVREKLFF.

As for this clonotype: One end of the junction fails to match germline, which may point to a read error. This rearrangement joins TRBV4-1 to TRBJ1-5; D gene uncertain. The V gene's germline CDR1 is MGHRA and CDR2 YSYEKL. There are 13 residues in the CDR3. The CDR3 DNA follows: TGTGCCAGCATCCAAGATTTAAATCAGCCCCAGCATTTT. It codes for CASIQDLNQPQHF.

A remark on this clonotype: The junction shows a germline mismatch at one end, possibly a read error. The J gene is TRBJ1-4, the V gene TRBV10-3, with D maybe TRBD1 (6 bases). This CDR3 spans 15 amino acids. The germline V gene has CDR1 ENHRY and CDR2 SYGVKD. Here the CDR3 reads CAISERQDHNEKLFF. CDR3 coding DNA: TGTGCCATCAGTGAAAGACAGGACCATAATGAGAAACTGTTTTTT.

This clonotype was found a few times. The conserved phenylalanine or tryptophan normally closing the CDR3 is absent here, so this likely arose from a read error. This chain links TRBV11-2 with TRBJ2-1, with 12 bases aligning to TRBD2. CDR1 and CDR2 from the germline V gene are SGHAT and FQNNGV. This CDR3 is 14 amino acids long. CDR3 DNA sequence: TGTGCCAGCAGCCAGACTAGCGGGAGTAATGAACAGTTCTTA. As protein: CASSQTSGSNEQFL.

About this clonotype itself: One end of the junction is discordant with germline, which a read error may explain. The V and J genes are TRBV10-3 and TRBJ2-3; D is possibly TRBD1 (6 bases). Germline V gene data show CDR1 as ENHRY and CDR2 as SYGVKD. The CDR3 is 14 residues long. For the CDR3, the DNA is TGTGCCAGTACGGACAGCGGTAGCACAGATACGCAATATTTT. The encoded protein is CASTDSGSTDTQYF.

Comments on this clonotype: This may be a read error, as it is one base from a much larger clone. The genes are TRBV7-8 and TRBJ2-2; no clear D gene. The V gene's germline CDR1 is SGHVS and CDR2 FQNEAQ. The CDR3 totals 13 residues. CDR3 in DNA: TGTACCAGCAGCCCAATTATCACCGGGGAGCTGTTTTTT. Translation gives CTSSPIITGELFF.

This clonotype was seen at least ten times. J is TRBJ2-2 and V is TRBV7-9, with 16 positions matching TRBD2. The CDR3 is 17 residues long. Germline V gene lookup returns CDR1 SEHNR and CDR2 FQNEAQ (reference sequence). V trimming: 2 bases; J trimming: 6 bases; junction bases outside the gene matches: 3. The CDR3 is CASSLYGTSGRAGELFF. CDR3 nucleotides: TGTGCCAGCAGCTTATACGGGACTAGCGGGAGGGCCGGGGAGCTGTTTTTT.

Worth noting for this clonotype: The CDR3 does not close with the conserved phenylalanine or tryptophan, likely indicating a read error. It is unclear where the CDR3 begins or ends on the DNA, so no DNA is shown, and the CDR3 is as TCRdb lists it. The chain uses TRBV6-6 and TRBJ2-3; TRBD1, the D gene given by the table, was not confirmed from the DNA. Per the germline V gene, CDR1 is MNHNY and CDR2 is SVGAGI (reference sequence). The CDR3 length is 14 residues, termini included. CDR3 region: CASTEDSTTDTLHI.

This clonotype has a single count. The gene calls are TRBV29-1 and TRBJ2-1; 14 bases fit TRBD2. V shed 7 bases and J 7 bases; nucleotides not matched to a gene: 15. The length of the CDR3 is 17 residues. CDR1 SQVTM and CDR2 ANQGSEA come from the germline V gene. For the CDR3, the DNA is TGCAGCGGGGTCGGGACTAGCGGGAGAATGACGTGGAATGAGCAGTTCTTC. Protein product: CSGVGTSGRMTWNEQFF.

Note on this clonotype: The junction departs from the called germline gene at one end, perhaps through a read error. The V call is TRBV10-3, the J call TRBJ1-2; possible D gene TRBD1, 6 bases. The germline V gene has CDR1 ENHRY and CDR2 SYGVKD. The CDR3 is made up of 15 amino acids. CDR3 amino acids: CAIMTGVSPMVGSTF. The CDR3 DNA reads TGTGCCATCATGACAGGTGTCTCTCCTATGGTTGGCTCCACCTTC.

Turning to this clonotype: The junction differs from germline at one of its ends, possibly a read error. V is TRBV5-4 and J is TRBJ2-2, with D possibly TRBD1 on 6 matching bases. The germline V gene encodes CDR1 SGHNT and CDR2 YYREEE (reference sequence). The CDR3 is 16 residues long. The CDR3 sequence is CASNLEGHPNAGELFF. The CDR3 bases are TGTGCCAGCAACTTAGAGGGACACCCGAACGCCGGGGAGCTGTTTTTT.

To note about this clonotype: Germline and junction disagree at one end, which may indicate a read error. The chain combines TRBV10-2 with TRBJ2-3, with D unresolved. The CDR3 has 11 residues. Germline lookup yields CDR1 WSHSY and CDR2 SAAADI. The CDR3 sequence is CASSSVDTEYF. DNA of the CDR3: TGCGCCAGCAGTAGCGTAGATACGGAGTATTTT.

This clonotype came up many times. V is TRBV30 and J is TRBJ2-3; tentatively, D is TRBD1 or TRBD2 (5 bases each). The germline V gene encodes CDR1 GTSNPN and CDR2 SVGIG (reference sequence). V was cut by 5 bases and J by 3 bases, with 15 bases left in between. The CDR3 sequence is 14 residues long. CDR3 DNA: TGTGCCTGGGAGTGGCAGGGCGGGACAGATACGCAGTATTTT. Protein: CAWEWQGGTDTQYF.

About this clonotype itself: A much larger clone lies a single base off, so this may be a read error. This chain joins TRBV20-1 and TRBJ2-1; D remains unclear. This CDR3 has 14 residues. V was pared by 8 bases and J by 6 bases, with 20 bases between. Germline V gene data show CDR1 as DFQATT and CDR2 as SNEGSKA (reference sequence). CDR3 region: CSTLLSSSSNEQFF. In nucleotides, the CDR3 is TGCAGTACTTTACTTTCGAGTAGCTCCAATGAGCAGTTCTTC.